The 25 T cell receptor beta chains below come from one sample, sequenced in a study of cytomegalovirus exposure and HLA in healthy donors. Primers for the PCR totalled 60 Vbeta and 13 Jbeta. Clones were sequenced by immunoSEQ multiplex PCR, and TCRdb holds only the in-frame ones, with some missing. Of about 210,000 clones in the sample, 78% are singletons; the top ten hold more than 0.45%. The specimen was PBMCs. Receptor source: a boy younger than 18 in good health and CMV-seronegative.

V gene TRBV2 combines with J gene TRBJ1-2; D perhaps matches TRBD1 (5 bases). Trimming cost V 6 bases and J 0 bases, with 14 bases left between them. This CDR3 comprises 15 residues. Looked up from germline, CDR1 is SNHLY and CDR2 is FYNNEI. CDR3 loop: CASSSTQGTNYGYTF. The CDR3 DNA follows: TGTGCCAGCAGCTCAACCCAGGGAACTAACTATGGCTACACCTTC. Looking up the rest from reference TRBV2 and TRBJ1-2 gives the full variable domain: EPEVTQTPSHQVTQMGQEVILRCVPISNHLYFYWYRQILGQKVEFLVSFYNNEISEKSEIFDDQFSVERPDGSNFTLKIRSTKLEDSAMYFCASSSTQGTNYGYTFGSGTRLTVV.

The CDR3 DNA is TGTGCCAGCAGCTTGCGGGACTTGTATAATTCACCCCTCCACTTT. This encodes CASSLRDLYNSPLHF. The chain employs TRBV5-6 and TRBJ1-6; D is possibly TRBD1 (5 bases). From germline, CDR1 is SGHDT and CDR2 YYEEEE. The V and J ends lost 1 base and 4 bases respectively, with 9 bases between them. The CDR3 is 15 residues long.

The chain is built from TRBV5-4 and TRBJ2-1; no definite D call. This CDR3 is 11 amino acids long. The germline V gene has CDR1 SGHNT and CDR2 YYREEE (reference sequence). Trimming removed 4 bases at V and 14 bases at J, with 13 bases between. The CDR3 is CASSREDLEFF. CDR3 in DNA: TGTGCCAGCAGCCGAGAGGATCTAGAGTTCTTC.

The CDR3 DNA follows: TGTGCCATCAGTGAGTCGAGGAGTATGGGAGATACGCAGTATTTT. It specifies CAISESRSMGDTQYF. This rearrangement joins TRBV10-3 to TRBJ2-3; D is unresolved. This CDR3 spans 15 amino acids. V dropped 0 bases and J dropped 5 bases, with 12 bases sitting between them. The germline V gene has CDR1 ENHRY and CDR2 SYGVKD.

As to this clone: A junction end diverges from the germline sequence, so it may reflect a read error. The chain has TRBV7-9 and TRBJ2-5, with TRBD2 identical over 13 bases. The CDR3 spans 17 residues. CDR1 is SEHNR and CDR2 is FQNEAQ in the germline V gene (reference sequence). CDR3 coding DNA: TGTTCCAGCAGCTTACTAACTAGCGGGAGGGCCACGGAGACCCAGTACTTC. The encoded protein is CSSSLLTSGRATETQYF.

V gene TRBV15 combines with J gene TRBJ2-5; no reliable D call. V dropped 0 bases and J dropped 4 bases, with 6 bases sitting between them. Germline assignment: CDR1 LNHNV and CDR2 YYDKDF (reference sequence). CDR3 length: 13 amino acids. The CDR3 bases are TGTGCCACCAGCAGAGATCGAGGAGAGACCCAGTACTTC. It codes for CATSRDRGETQYF. Supplemented by reference TRBV15 and TRBJ2-5, the full variable domain reads DAMVIQNPRYQVTQFGKPVTLSCSQTLNHNVMYWYQQKSSQAPKLLFHYYDKDFNNEADTPDNFQSRRPNTSFCFLDIRSPGLGDTAMYLCATSRDRGETQYFGPGTRLLVL.

This clone appeared once. V and J are TRBV29-1 and TRBJ2-1; TRBD2 aligns across 9 bases. The length of the CDR3 is 13 residues. Germline-derived CDR1 and CDR2 are SQVTM and ANQGSEA. With V trimmed by 7 bases and J by 7 bases, 8 bases remained unmatched. The CDR3 region is CSAAGGPRNEQFF. DNA of the CDR3: TGCAGCGCTGCGGGAGGGCCTAGGAATGAGCAGTTCTTC.

This chain connects TRBV5-5 to TRBJ2-3, with 11 bases that match TRBD2. Germline CDR1 SGHKS, CDR2 YYEKEE (reference sequence). The CDR3 is made up of 14 amino acids. V shed 7 bases, J shed 5 bases, and the junction held 6 bases outside the gene matches. CDR3 sequence: CASLPGLAVDTQYF. DNA of the CDR3: TGTGCCAGCCTCCCGGGACTAGCGGTAGATACGCAGTATTTT.

DNA of the CDR3: TGTGCCAGCAGCGTCTCGGCGGGGGGTAACAATGAGCAGTTCTTC. Amino acids: CASSVSAGGNNEQFF. The V gene is TRBV5-4, the J gene TRBJ2-1; 8 bases fit TRBD2. This CDR3 spans 15 amino acids. CDR1 and CDR2 from the germline V gene are SGHNT and YYREEE (reference sequence). V dropped 4 bases and J dropped 5; count of bases not matched to a gene: 8.

This chain links TRBV18 with TRBJ1-2; 9 nucleotides match TRBD1. Looked up from germline, CDR1 is KGHSH and CDR2 is LQKENI. This CDR3 has 15 amino acids. J gave up 4 bases and V 3 bases, and 6 bases lay outside the gene matches. The chain's CDR3 is CASSPDRGIFYGYTF. As DNA, the CDR3 is TGTGCCAGCTCACCCGACAGGGGGATTTTCTATGGCTACACCTTC.

In the case of this clone: This CDR3 is also generated by other DNA sequences in the sample. The chain links TRBV7-9 to TRBJ1-2, with 7 nucleotides matching TRBD1. The CDR3 is made up of 14 amino acids. The ends lost 1 base at V and 6 bases at J; junction bases unmatched: 5. In germline, CDR1 is SEHNR, CDR2 FQNEAQ (reference sequence). The DNA for the CDR3 is TGTGCCAGCAGCTTAGGACAGGGTGTTGATGGCTACACCTTC. It specifies CASSLGQGVDGYTF.

The chain couples TRBV29-1 to TRBJ1-4; TRBD1 matches 9 bases. Trimming cost V 7 bases and J 4 bases; bases outside gene matches: 7. The length of the CDR3 is 14 residues. The germline V gene has CDR1 SQVTM and CDR2 ANQGSEA. The CDR3 sequence: CSARATGGNEKLFF. In nucleotides, the CDR3 is TGCAGCGCCCGAGCGACAGGGGGTAATGAAAAACTGTTTTTT.

The chain links TRBV16 to TRBJ1-1; D unresolved. Germline CDR1 KGHSY, CDR2 FQNENV. Trimming stripped 1 base from V and 2 bases from J, with 8 bases between. The CDR3 covers 14 residues. CDR3 in DNA: TGTGCCAGCAGCCAATTGCGCTCAAACACTGAAGCTTTCTTT. The encoded protein is CASSQLRSNTEAFF.

This clone was observed once. This chain links TRBV12-5 with TRBJ1-2, with 8 positions matching TRBD1. Germline CDR1 and CDR2: LGHNT and FRNRAP. V was pared by 5 bases and J by 2 bases, with 4 bases of the junction left unmatched. The CDR3 has 14 amino acids. The DNA for the CDR3 is TGTGCTAGTGGTCCGGACAGGGAAAACTATGGCTACACCTTC. Its protein product is CASGPDRENYGYTF.

The V call is TRBV19, the J call TRBJ2-1; TRBD2 agrees at 14 bases. The length of the CDR3 is 16 residues. CDR1 is LNHDA and CDR2 is SQIVND in the germline V gene (reference sequence). V gave up 7 bases and J gave up 5 bases; unmatched junction bases: 7. CDR3 in DNA: TGTGCCAGTACGGGTCCGGGACTAGCGGGAGACAATGAGCAGTTCTTC. This codes for CASTGPGLAGDNEQFF.

The chain employs TRBV10-3 and TRBJ2-7; 8 positions agree with TRBD2. The CDR3 runs 14 residues. The junction had 10 bases not matched to a gene; V was cut back by 10 bases and J by 2 bases. Germline V gene sequence: CDR1 ENHRY, CDR2 SYGVKD. In DNA form, the CDR3 reads TGTGCCACCGCTACAGCGGGAGCCACCTACGAGCAGTACTTC. Its protein product is CATATAGATYEQYF.

The rearrangement links TRBV5-1 to TRBJ2-5; D uncertain. The DNA end is a closer match to TRBJ2-7, so the J assignment may be wrong. CDR1 is SGHRS and CDR2 is YFSETQ in the germline V gene. The CDR3 has 14 amino acids. The CDR3 loop reads CASSLEQTYYEQYF. The CDR3 DNA sequence: TGCGCCAGCAGCTTGGAACAAACATACTACGAGCAGTACTTC.

The gene calls are TRBV27 and TRBJ2-7, with D possibly TRBD2 on 6 matching bases. Germline values: CDR1 MNHEY, CDR2 SMNVEV (reference sequence). Between the trimmed V and J ends, which lost 5 bases and 2 bases, there was a span of 16 bases. The CDR3 spans 15 residues. CDR3: CASSLAQGLPYEQYF. CDR3 in DNA: TGTGCCAGCAGTCTCGCCCAGGGACTTCCCTACGAGCAGTACTTC.

V gene TRBV27 combines with J gene TRBJ1-6, with unresolved D. CDR3 size: 16 residues. V was trimmed by 5 bases and J by 9 bases, leaving 20 bases between them. Germline V gene sequence: CDR1 MNHEY, CDR2 SMNVEV (reference sequence). In DNA, the CDR3 is TGTGCCAGCAGTCTCACTAGTGGCAACCCGGGTTCACCCCTCCACTTT. Translated: CASSLTSGNPGSPLHF.

The genes are TRBV10-3 and TRBJ2-3; possible D gene TRBD2, 5 bases. This CDR3 is built from 15 residues. Germline V gives CDR1 ENHRY, CDR2 SYGVKD. The V gene lost 6 bases and the J gene lost 4 bases, with 17 bases spanning the gap. This CDR3 is CAIRGETTLPDTQYF. In DNA form, the CDR3 reads TGTGCCATCAGGGGTGAGACTACCCTTCCAGATACGCAGTATTTT.

V is TRBV7-2 and J is TRBJ2-5, with 14 bases aligning to TRBD2. The CDR3 runs to 16 residues. Looked up from germline, CDR1 is SGHTA and CDR2 is FQGNSA. J gave up 11 bases and V 5 bases, and 13 bases lay outside the gene matches. In DNA form, the CDR3 reads TGTGCCAGCAGCATGAGCTCTACGGGACTAGCGGGGGAGCAGTACTTC. It specifies CASSMSSTGLAGEQYF.

The CDR3 DNA reads as TGTGCCATCAGTGACCAGACAAGGGGACAGTACAATGAGCAGTTCTTC. It specifies CAISDQTRGQYNEQFF. This chain uses TRBV10-3 with TRBJ2-1, with 7 positions matching TRBD1. V dropped 3 bases and J dropped 4; count of bases not matched to a gene: 9. Germline CDR1 is ENHRY and CDR2 is SYGVKD. The CDR3 length is 16 residues.

This sequence joins TRBV7-8 and TRBJ2-7; D gene unclear. The V gene's germline CDR1 is SGHVS and CDR2 FQNEAQ. The V end was cut by 1 base, the J end by 5 bases, with 6 bases between. The CDR3 covers 12 residues. The CDR3 DNA is TGTGCCAGCAGCTTAGTTGAGCACGAGCAGTACTTC. Amino acids: CASSLVEHEQYF.

The chain carries TRBV11-2 and TRBJ2-7; D gene uncertain. In germline, CDR1 is SGHAT, CDR2 FQNNGV. V lost 5 bases to trimming and J lost 3 bases, with 20 bases between them. CDR3 length: 16 amino acids. The CDR3 sequence: CASSEYNWSNRYEQYF. In nucleotides, the CDR3 is TGTGCCAGCAGCGAATACAACTGGAGTAACCGCTACGAGCAGTACTTC.

This clone was seen only once. In nucleotides, the CDR3 is TGCAGCGTGGGACAGGGCTACTACAATGAGCAGTTCTTC. Encoded protein: CSVGQGYYNEQFF. The rearrangement joins TRBV29-1 to TRBJ2-1; TRBD1 matches at 9 bases. The length of the CDR3 is 13 residues. The germline V gene has CDR1 SQVTM and CDR2 ANQGSEA. The V segment lost 6 bases and the J segment 3 bases; nucleotides outside the gene matches: 3.